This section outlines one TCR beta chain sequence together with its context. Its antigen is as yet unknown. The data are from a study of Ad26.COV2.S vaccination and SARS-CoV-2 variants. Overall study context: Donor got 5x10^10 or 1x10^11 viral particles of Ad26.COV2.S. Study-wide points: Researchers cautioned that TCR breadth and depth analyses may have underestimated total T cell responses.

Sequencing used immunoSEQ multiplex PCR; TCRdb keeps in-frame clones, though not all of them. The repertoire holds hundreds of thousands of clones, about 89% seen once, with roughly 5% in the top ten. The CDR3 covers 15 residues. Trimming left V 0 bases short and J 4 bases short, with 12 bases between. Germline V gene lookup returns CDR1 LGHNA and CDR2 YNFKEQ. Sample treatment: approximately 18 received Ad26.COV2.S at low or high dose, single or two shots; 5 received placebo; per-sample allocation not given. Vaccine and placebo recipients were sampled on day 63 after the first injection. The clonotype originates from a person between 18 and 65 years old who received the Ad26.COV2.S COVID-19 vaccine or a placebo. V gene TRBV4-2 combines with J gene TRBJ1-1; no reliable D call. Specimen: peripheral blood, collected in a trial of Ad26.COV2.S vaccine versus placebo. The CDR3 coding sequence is TGTGCCAGCAGCCAAGATACGGGCAGGAGCACTGAAGCTTTCTTT. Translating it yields CASSQDTGRSTEAFF.